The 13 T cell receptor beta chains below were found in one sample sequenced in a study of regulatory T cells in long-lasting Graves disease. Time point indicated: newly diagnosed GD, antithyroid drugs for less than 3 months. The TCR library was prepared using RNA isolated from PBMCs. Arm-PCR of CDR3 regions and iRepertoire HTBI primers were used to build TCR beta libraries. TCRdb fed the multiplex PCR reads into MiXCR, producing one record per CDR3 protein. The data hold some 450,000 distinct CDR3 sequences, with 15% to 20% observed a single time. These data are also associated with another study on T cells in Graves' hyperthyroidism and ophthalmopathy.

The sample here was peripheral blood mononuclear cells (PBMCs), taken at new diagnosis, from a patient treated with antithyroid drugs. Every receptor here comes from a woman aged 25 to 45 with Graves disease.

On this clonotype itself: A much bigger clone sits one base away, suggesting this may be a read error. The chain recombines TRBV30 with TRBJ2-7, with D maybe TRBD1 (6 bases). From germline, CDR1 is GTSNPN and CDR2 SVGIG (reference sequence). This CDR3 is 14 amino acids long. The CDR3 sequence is CAWSVEGDTYGQYF. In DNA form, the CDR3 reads TGTGCCTGGAGTGTCGAGGGGGATACCTACGGGCAGTACTTC.

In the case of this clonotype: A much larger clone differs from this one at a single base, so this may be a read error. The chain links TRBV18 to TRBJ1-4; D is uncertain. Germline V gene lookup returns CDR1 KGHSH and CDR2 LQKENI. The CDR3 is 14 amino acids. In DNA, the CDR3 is TGTGCCAGCTCGCCACGAGGAGGTAGTGAAAAACTGTTTTTT. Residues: CASSPRGGSEKLFF.

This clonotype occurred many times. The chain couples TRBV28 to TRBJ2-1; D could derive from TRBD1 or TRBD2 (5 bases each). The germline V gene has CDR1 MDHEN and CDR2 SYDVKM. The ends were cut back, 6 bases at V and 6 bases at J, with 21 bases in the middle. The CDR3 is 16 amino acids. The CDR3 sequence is CASRQPPGTKANEQFF. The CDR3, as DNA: TGTGCCAGCAGGCAACCCCCCGGGACCAAGGCCAATGAGCAGTTCTTC.

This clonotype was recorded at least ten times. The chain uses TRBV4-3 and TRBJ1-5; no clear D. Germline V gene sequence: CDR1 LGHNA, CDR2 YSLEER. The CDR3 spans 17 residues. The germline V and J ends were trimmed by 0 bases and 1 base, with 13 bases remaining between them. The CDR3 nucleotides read TGCGCCAGCAGCCAAGAAGTAGGCAGCGGCAGCAATCAGCCCCAGCATTTT. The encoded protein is CASSQEVGSGSNQPQHF.

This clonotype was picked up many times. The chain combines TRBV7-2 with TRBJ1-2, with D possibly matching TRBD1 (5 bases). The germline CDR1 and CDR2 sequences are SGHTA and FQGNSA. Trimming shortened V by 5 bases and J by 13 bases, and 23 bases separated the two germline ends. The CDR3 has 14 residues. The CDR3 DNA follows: TGTGCCAGCAGCCTCTTACAGGCATCGGATGTGAGCACCTTC. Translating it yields CASSLLQASDVSTF. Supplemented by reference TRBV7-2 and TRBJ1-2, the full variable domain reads GAGVSQSPSNKVTEKGKDVELRCDPISGHTALYWYRQSLGQGLEFLIYFQGNSAPDKSGLPSDRFSAERTGGSVSTLTIQRTQQEDSAVYLCASSLLQASDVSTFGSGTRLTVV.

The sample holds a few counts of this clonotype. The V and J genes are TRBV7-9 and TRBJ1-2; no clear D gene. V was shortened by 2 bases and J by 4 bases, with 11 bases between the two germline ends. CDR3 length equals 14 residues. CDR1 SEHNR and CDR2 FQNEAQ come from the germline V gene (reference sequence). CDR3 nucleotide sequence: TGTGCCAGCAGCTTACTGGGGTCTAGCTATGGCTACACCTTC. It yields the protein CASSLLGSSYGYTF. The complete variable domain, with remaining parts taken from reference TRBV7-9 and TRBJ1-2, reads DTGVSQNPRHKITKRGQNVTFRCDPISEHNRLYWYRQTLGQGPEFLTYFQNEAQLEKSRLLSDRFSAERPKGSFSTLEIQRTEQGDSAMYLCASSLLGSSYGYTFGSGTRLTVV.

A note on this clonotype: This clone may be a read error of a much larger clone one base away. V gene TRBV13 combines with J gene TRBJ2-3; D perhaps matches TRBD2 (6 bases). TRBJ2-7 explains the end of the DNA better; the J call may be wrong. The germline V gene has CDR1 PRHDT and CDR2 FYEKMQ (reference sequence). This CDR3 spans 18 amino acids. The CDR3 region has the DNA TGTGCCAGCAGCTTAGCAGGGACTGGCGGGCTTGTTGGTGGTGAGCAGTACTTC. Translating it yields CASSLAGTGGLVGGEQYF.

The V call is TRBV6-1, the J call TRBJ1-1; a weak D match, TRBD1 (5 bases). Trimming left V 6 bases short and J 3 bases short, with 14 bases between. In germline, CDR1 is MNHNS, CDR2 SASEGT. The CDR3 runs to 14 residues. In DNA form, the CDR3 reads TGTGCCAGCAGCAAGCAGGGTGAGGACACTGAAGCTTTCTTT. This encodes CASSKQGEDTEAFF.

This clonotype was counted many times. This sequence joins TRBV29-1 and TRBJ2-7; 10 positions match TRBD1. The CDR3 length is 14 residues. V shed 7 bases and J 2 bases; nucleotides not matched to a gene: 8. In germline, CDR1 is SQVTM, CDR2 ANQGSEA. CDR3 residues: CSAGTGDGPYEQYF. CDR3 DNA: TGCAGCGCCGGGACAGGGGACGGGCCCTACGAGCAGTACTTC.

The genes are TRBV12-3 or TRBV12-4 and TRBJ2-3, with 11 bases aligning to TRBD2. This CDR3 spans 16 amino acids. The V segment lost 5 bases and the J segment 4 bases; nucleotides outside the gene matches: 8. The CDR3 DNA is TGTGCCAGCAGTGGGGCCGGGACTAGCGGTCCAGATACGCAGTATTTT. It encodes CASSGAGTSGPDTQYF.

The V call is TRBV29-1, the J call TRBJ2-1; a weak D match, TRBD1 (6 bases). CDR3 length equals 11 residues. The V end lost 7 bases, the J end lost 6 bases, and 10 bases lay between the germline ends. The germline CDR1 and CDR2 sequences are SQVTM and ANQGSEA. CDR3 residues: CSAGQSNEQFF. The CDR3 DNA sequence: TGCAGCGCAGGACAGTCCAATGAGCAGTTCTTC.

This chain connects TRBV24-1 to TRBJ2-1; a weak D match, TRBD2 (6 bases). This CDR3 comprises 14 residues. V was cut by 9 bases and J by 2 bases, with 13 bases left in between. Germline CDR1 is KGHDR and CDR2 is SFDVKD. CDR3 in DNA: TGTGCCACCGGGGGAGGACCGGCCTACAATGAGCAGTTCTTC. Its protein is CATGGGPAYNEQFF.

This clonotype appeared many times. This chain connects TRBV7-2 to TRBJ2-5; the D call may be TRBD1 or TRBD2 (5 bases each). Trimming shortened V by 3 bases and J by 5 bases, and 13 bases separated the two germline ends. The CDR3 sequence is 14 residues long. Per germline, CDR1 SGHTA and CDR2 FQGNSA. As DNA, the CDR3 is TGTGCCAGCAGCTTTTCACCGGGACCTGAGACCCAGTACTTC. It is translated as CASSFSPGPETQYF.